The entry below gives a single TCR beta chain sequence along with its context. Using immunoSEQ multiplex PCR, the repertoire was profiled, and TCRdb retains in-frame clones only, with some absent. Of 15,000 to 20,000 clones in the sample, approximately 91% are singletons; the top ten hold about 16%. Germline lookup yields CDR1 SEHNR and CDR2 FQNEAQ (reference sequence). The CDR3 is made up of 13 amino acids. Trimming pared 2 bases from V and 6 bases from J, leaving 7 bases between. This sample is part of a study of blood T cell repertoires in COVID-19. The V call is TRBV7-9, the J call TRBJ1-4; maybe TRBD1 (6 bases). The sample comprised peripheral blood. This receptor was taken from a human donor in a cohort sampled during active COVID-19. Written as DNA, the CDR3 is TGTGCCAGCAGCTTAAGACAGGATGAAAAACTGTTTTTT. It is translated as CASSLRQDEKLFF.